This record covers a single T cell receptor beta chain. Its antigen is not identified. This record belongs to a study of cytomegalovirus exposure and HLA in healthy donors. Amplification used 60 Vbeta primers and 13 Jbeta primers. Repertoires were generated with immunoSEQ multiplex PCR, while TCRdb's copy carries only in-frame clones and drops some. Among some 180,000 clones listed, 75% to 90% were seen once. Study-wide findings and caveats: A previous analysis found most TCR beta V segments productive roughly 90% or roughly 30% of the time.

Germline values: CDR1 MGHRA, CDR2 YSYEKL. The CDR3 has 16 residues. V lost 3 bases, J lost 5 bases, and 9 bases stayed unmatched. The source material was PBMCs. This sequence joins TRBV4-1 and TRBJ1-5, with 8 bases that match TRBD1. This receptor was identified in a male donor in good health and CMV-seronegative. The CDR3 bases are TGCGCCAGCAGCCACGTGGACAGGGCTTGGGATCAGCCCCAGCATTTT. This encodes CASSHVDRAWDQPQHF.